The present T cell receptor beta chain was sequenced within a study of blood T cell repertoires in COVID-19. Study-wide background: COVID-19 samples from acute and convalescent phases originated in the United States, Italy and Spain. The cDNA or gDNA used as material had been derived from T cells, B-cell-depleted T cells, or PBMCs.

Germline trimming cut 2 bases from V and 5 bases from J; bases unmatched to any gene: 3. Germline CDR1 reads MNHNY; CDR2 reads SVGAGI (reference sequence). This CDR3 is built from 15 residues. Per the original data handling: How many nucleated cells were present was estimated from reference gene primer amplification. The data were produced by immunoSEQ multiplex PCR, yet TCRdb's version contains in-frame clones alone and is incomplete. Clone size and V and J calls were adopted from that table, with D and trimming inferred from the DNA. The data show about 80,000 clones, 60% to 85% seen once. Specimen: peripheral blood. The TCR was taken from a human donor in a cohort sampled during active COVID-19. The V gene is TRBV6-6, the J gene TRBJ2-1; 10 bases fit TRBD1. In DNA, the CDR3 is TGTGCCAGCAGTTACCCGGACAGGGGGGACAATGAGCAGTTCTTC. Residues: CASSYPDRGDNEQFF.